The present T cell receptor beta chain was sequenced within a study of response to subunit inactivated influenza vaccine. Overall study findings and caveats: T cells newly recruited by each seasonal influenza vaccination are few, the authors suggested.

The CDR3 loop spans 15 amino acids. Germline assignment: CDR1 SSHAT and CDR2 FNYEAQ (reference sequence). TCRdb independently ran MiXCR on the RT-PCR reads; one entry per CDR3 protein. The sample yields some 500,000 distinct CDR3 sequences, over 10% seen once. With respect to this clonotype: What it recognizes is unknown. Mismatch with germline at one junction end may stem from a read error.

The receptor was isolated from a man over 45 who received an inactivated influenza vaccine. The sequenced sample was PBMCs from blood, obtained roughly 45 days after vaccination. The chain combines TRBV7-7 with TRBJ2-1; no firm D call. In DNA form, the CDR3 reads TGTGCTAGCAGCTTAGGACCAGGAACGCGCAATGAGCAGTTCTTC. It encodes CASSLGPGTRNEQFF.